The clone carrying this T cell receptor beta chain was counted many times. Its antigen remains unidentified. The lymph nodes were axillary draining lymph nodes from breast cancer patients. The sample originates from a study of breast tumors, draining lymph nodes, adjacent tissues. Study-wide results and caveats: That most tumor T cells come from lymph nodes remained unproven. Tumor and nontumor repertoires were significantly more similar in luminal-like than in basal-like breast cancer. Tumors had less TCR diversity than lymph nodes, more than nontumor tissue.

One entry per CDR3 protein, called by TCRdb with MiXCR from the multiplex PCR reads. The table records some 83,000 distinct CDR3 sequences, approximately 19% of them present only once. V lost 3 bases to trimming and J lost 4 bases, with 18 bases between them. Germline-derived CDR1 and CDR2 are KGHDR and SFDVKD. The CDR3 runs to 18 residues. This TCR was recovered from a female donor with breast cancer. Some clones in this sample may be carry-over from other donors' samples. The chain joins TRBV24-1 to TRBJ2-6; D perhaps matches TRBD2 (6 bases). Material for sequencing was axillary lymph node tissue. CDR3 sequence reads: CATSDRGGSHWGANVLTF. CDR3 DNA sequence: TGTGCCACCAGTGATCGGGGAGGTTCCCATTGGGGGGCCAACGTCCTGACTTTC.